The 19 T cell receptor beta chains reported below all come from one sample, sequenced in a study of blood T cells in healthy people across ages. Primed by a sample-barcoded 5' primer and a J-beta primer mix, a second PCR proceeded for 7 to 11 cycles. TCRdb called the 5' RACE reads again in MiXCR, with one record for every CDR3 protein. The sample carries more than 650,000 distinct CDR3 sequences, about 20% recorded once. Specimen: blood. The receptors stem from a man in his 70s in good health.

The gene calls are TRBV12-3 or TRBV12-4 and TRBJ2-5; D is unresolved. The J call is doubtful: the DNA matches TRBJ2-7 better. The CDR3 contains 13 residues. CDR3 protein: CASSLTALYEQYF. The CDR3 DNA reads as TGTGCCAGCAGTTTAACTGCCCTCTACGAGCAGTACTTC.

This clonotype was counted ten times or more. The rearrangement joins TRBV29-1 to TRBJ2-3, with 7 bases identical to TRBD2. The CDR3 contains 14 residues. CDR1 SQVTM and CDR2 ANQGSEA come from the germline V gene. Losses at the gene ends were 4 bases for V and 0 bases for J; bases not matched to a gene: 4. CDR3 amino acids: CSVGERESTDTQYF. The DNA for the CDR3 is TGCAGCGTTGGTGAGCGGGAAAGCACAGATACGCAGTATTTT.

There are a few counts of this clonotype. The chain combines TRBV28 with TRBJ1-2; D is perhaps TRBD1 (6 bases). Germline V gene data show CDR1 as MDHEN and CDR2 as SYDVKM. The CDR3 covers 13 residues. Trimming pared 5 bases from V and 8 bases from J, leaving 15 bases between. This CDR3 reads CASSTSNRDGYTF. The CDR3 nucleotides read TGTGCCAGCAGTACCTCCAACAGGGACGGCTACACCTTC.

This clonotype has more than one count but fewer than ten. This rearrangement joins TRBV29-1 to TRBJ1-1; 8 nucleotides line up with TRBD1. The CDR3 covers 13 residues. V shed 7 bases, J shed 4 bases, and the junction held 8 bases outside the gene matches. Per the germline V gene, CDR1 is SQVTM and CDR2 is ANQGSEA. DNA of the CDR3: TGCAGCGCTTCGGGACAGGCTACCACTGAAGCTTTCTTT. Its protein product is CSASGQATTEAFF.

This clonotype turned up a few times. The chain recombines TRBV24-1 with TRBJ2-7; no clear D. V lost 4 bases and J lost 0, with 6 bases in between. The CDR3 has 13 amino acids. Germline CDR1 reads KGHDR; CDR2 reads SFDVKD. CDR3 in amino acids: CATSETNSYEQYF. CDR3 coding DNA: TGTGCCACCAGTGAGACAAACTCCTACGAGCAGTACTTC.

This clonotype was observed a few times. The rearrangement uses TRBV6-2 or TRBV6-3 and TRBJ2-1; a weak D match, TRBD2 (6 bases). TRBJ2-7 explains the end of the DNA better; the J call may be wrong. The CDR3 consists of 15 residues. Germline V gene sequence: CDR1 MNHEY, CDR2 SVGEGT. This CDR3 is CASSYSGTPFIEQYV. CDR3 DNA sequence: TGTGCCAGCAGTTACTCCGGGACTCCATTTATCGAGCAGTACGTC.

The chain uses TRBV20-1 and TRBJ1-4, with 7 bases that match TRBD1. Germline CDR1 DFQATT, CDR2 SNEGSKA (reference sequence). Unmatched junction bases numbered 2, after V lost 3 bases and J lost 4 bases. CDR3 size: 13 residues. CDR3 nucleotide sequence: TGCAGTGCTAGTCGGGACAGTAATGAAAAACTGTTTTTT. Its translation is CSASRDSNEKLFF.

Regarding this clonotype: Given a much more abundant clone one base away, this may be a read error. The chain links TRBV28 to TRBJ1-4; D might be TRBD1 (5 bases). Looked up from germline, CDR1 is MDHEN and CDR2 is SYDVKM. CDR3 length: 14 amino acids. V shed 3 bases and J shed 2 bases, with 7 bases lying between them. CDR3 amino acids: CASSFWGTNEKLFF. CDR3 sequence (DNA): TGTGCCAGCAGTTTCTGGGGGACTAATGAAAAACTGTTTTTT.

This clonotype was detected only a few times. This chain uses TRBV5-1 with TRBJ2-5; weak D call: TRBD1 (6 bases). Germline assignment: CDR1 SGHRS and CDR2 YFSETQ. The CDR3 extends over 15 amino acids. V dropped 0 bases and J dropped 2 bases, with 11 bases sitting between them. The CDR3 is CASSLGQGRQETQYF. CDR3 DNA sequence: TGCGCCAGCAGCTTGGGCCAGGGGCGTCAAGAGACCCAGTACTTC.

This clonotype turned up a few times. The chain combines TRBV9 with TRBJ2-7; D is perhaps TRBD2 (7 bases). TRBJ2-1 explains the end of the DNA better; the J call may be wrong. The CDR3 sequence is 16 residues long. CDR1 is SGDLS and CDR2 is YYNGEE in the germline V gene. CDR3 amino acids: CASSASLVGGLREQFF. CDR3 DNA: TGTGCCAGCAGCGCGTCACTAGTGGGGGGGCTACGTGAGCAGTTCTTC.

The chain uses TRBV19 and TRBJ2-3; 9 nucleotides agree with TRBD2. J was trimmed by 3 bases and V by 2 bases; bases with no gene match: 12. The CDR3 length is 18 residues. Germline-derived CDR1 and CDR2 are LNHDA and SQIVND (reference sequence). The CDR3 spells CASSISRASGDLTDTQYF. The CDR3 DNA is TGTGCCAGTAGTATATCCAGGGCTAGCGGGGACTTGACAGATACGCAGTATTTT. Drawing the rest from reference TRBV19 and TRBJ2-3, the complete variable domain is DGGITQSPKYLFRKEGQNVTLSCEQNLNHDAMYWYRQDPGQGLRLIYYSQIVNDFQKGDIAEGYSVSREKKESFPLTVTSAQKNPTAFYLCASSISRASGDLTDTQYFGPGTRLTVL.

V gene TRBV20-1 combines with J gene TRBJ2-5; D may be TRBD1 or TRBD2 (6 bases each). V was trimmed by 0 bases and J by 4 bases, leaving 15 bases between them. The CDR3 contains 15 residues. Germline CDR1 reads DFQATT; CDR2 reads SNEGSKA (reference sequence). This chain's CDR3 is CSARDRGRAGETQYF. CDR3 nucleotide sequence: TGCAGTGCTAGAGATCGGGGGCGCGCGGGAGAGACCCAGTACTTC.

The chain links TRBV7-2 to TRBJ1-3; D call uncertain. The V gene's germline CDR1 is SGHTA and CDR2 FQGNSA. V was shortened by 2 bases and J by 0 bases, with 8 bases between the two germline ends. The CDR3 covers 15 residues. The CDR3 spells CASSLLWGSGNTIYF. The CDR3 bases are TGTGCCAGCAGCTTACTTTGGGGCTCTGGAAACACCATATATTTT.

This chain connects TRBV19 to TRBJ2-3; a weak D match, TRBD2 (5 bases). Trimming shortened V by 5 bases and J by 4 bases, and 16 bases separated the two germline ends. Germline V lookup: CDR1 LNHDA, CDR2 SQIVND (reference sequence). The CDR3 is 15 residues long. The CDR3 sequence is CASSSMRAGADTQYF. CDR3 nucleotides: TGTGCCAGTAGTTCAATGCGGGCTGGCGCAGATACGCAGTATTTT. The entire variable domain, with the rest obtained from reference TRBV19 and TRBJ2-3, is as follows: DGGITQSPKYLFRKEGQNVTLSCEQNLNHDAMYWYRQDPGQGLRLIYYSQIVNDFQKGDIAEGYSVSREKKESFPLTVTSAQKNPTAFYLCASSSMRAGADTQYFGPGTRLTVL.

The V gene is TRBV12-5, the J gene TRBJ2-5; D possibly corresponds to TRBD2 (5 bases). The better agreement between TRBJ2-1 and the DNA end casts doubt on the J call. The germline gives CDR1 LGHNT, CDR2 FRNRAP. CDR3 length equals 12 residues. The CDR3 sequence: CASGPRIAEQFF. The DNA for the CDR3 is TGTGCTAGTGGACCAAGAATAGCGGAGCAGTTCTTC.

This clonotype was seen only a few times. The chain recombines TRBV5-1 with TRBJ1-1; 9 nucleotides line up with TRBD1. With V trimmed by 2 bases and J by 1 base, 3 bases remained unmatched. The CDR3 runs 15 residues. Germline CDR1 and CDR2: SGHRS and YFSETQ. The CDR3 is CASSLQTGGNTEAFF. The CDR3 region has the DNA TGCGCCAGCAGCTTACAGACAGGGGGGAACACTGAAGCTTTCTTT.

V is TRBV3-1 and J is TRBJ1-2, with 7 bases lining up with TRBD1. Germline-derived CDR1 and CDR2 are LGHDT and YNNKEL (reference sequence). Unmatched junction bases numbered 7, after V lost 6 bases and J lost 6 bases. The CDR3 runs 13 residues. CDR3 region: CASRPTGSDGYTF. In DNA, the CDR3 is TGTGCCAGCAGACCGACAGGGAGCGATGGCTACACCTTC.

In its sample, this clonotype was seen a few times. The V call is TRBV6-2 or TRBV6-3, the J call TRBJ2-1, with 7 bases fitting TRBD1. From germline, CDR1 is MNHEY and CDR2 SVGEGT. The ends lost 6 bases at V and 7 bases at J; junction bases unmatched: 12. This CDR3 is 15 amino acids long. The DNA for the CDR3 is TGTGCCAGCAGCGGAATATCAGGGGGACGAAATGAGCAGTTCTTC. It yields the protein CASSGISGGRNEQFF.

There are many counts of this clonotype. J is TRBJ2-5 and V is TRBV6-6, with a tentative D call TRBD1 (6 bases). V lost 5 bases and J lost 3, with 13 bases in between. This CDR3 is 14 amino acids long. Germline V gene lookup returns CDR1 MNHNY and CDR2 SVGAGI (reference sequence). CDR3 nucleotides: TGTGCCAGCAGTCCACAGGGACCAAAAGAGACCCAGTACTTC. It is translated as CASSPQGPKETQYF.